The 9 T cell receptor beta chains below were found in one sample sequenced in a study of T cell responses to AZD1222 COVID-19 vaccine. Here immunoSEQ multiplex PCR was the method, and the copy in TCRdb shows in-frame clones only, minus some. This table has tens of thousands of clones, 80% to 90% appearing once. Sequencing was performed on peripheral blood, taken on day 0 of AZD1222 vaccination. Source of these receptors: an adult in good health.

This chain links TRBV10-2 with TRBJ1-5, with D possibly matching TRBD1 (5 bases). The CDR3 contains 12 residues. Deletions cut 9 bases from V and 1 base from J, with 7 bases between. CDR1 WSHSY and CDR2 SAAADI come from the germline V gene. The CDR3 DNA sequence: TGCGCCAGTCGGGACAGCAATCAGCCCCAGCATTTT. This encodes CASRDSNQPQHF.

The chain joins TRBV7-9 to TRBJ1-6; D is possibly TRBD1 (5 bases). Germline V gene lookup returns CDR1 SEHNR and CDR2 FQNEAQ (reference sequence). This CDR3 has 13 residues. Trimming took 3 bases from V and 9 from J, leaving 9 bases between them. CDR3 nucleotide sequence: TGTGCCAGCAGCTTCAGGGAGAGTTCACCCCTCCACTTT. As protein: CASSFRESSPLHF.

This clone has only one observation. The J gene is TRBJ1-3, the V gene TRBV5-4; D is undetermined. V was cut by 4 bases and J by 2 bases, with 10 bases left in between. This CDR3 contains 14 residues. The germline gives CDR1 SGHNT, CDR2 YYREEE (reference sequence). In nucleotides, the CDR3 is TGTGCCAGCAGCACTGAGAGGCCTGGAAACACCATATATTTT. Translating gives CASSTERPGNTIYF.

V usage is TRBV7-9 and J usage is TRBJ2-3; D not resolved. This CDR3 contains 14 residues. CDR1 SEHNR and CDR2 FQNEAQ come from the germline V gene (reference sequence). Deletions cut 1 base from V and 0 bases from J, with 5 bases between. The CDR3 is CASSLGDSTDTQYF. For the CDR3, the DNA is TGTGCCAGCAGCTTAGGTGATAGCACAGATACGCAGTATTTT. Drawing the rest from reference TRBV7-9 and TRBJ2-3, the complete variable domain is DTGVSQNPRHKITKRGQNVTFRCDPISEHNRLYWYRQTLGQGPEFLTYFQNEAQLEKSRLLSDRFSAERPKGSFSTLEIQRTEQGDSAMYLCASSLGDSTDTQYFGPGTRLTVL.

The chain recombines TRBV6-5 with TRBJ1-5, with D perhaps matching TRBD1 (5 bases). Germline V gene lookup returns CDR1 MNHEY and CDR2 SVGAGI. V was clipped by 6 bases and J by 7 bases, with 16 bases between them. CDR3 length equals 14 residues. This CDR3 is CASSVSGGDQPQHF. DNA for the CDR3: TGTGCCAGCAGCGTCTCTGGGGGAGACCAGCCCCAGCATTTT.

The chain has TRBV28 and TRBJ1-2, with 7 positions matching TRBD1. The CDR3 loop spans 17 amino acids. Germline V gives CDR1 MDHEN, CDR2 SYDVKM. J gave up 0 bases and V 6 bases, and 13 bases lay outside the gene matches. The CDR3 region is CASSPRQGMESNYGYTF. DNA of the CDR3: TGTGCCAGCAGCCCGAGACAGGGAATGGAATCTAACTATGGCTACACCTTC.

This clone was recorded a few times. This chain uses TRBV4-1 with TRBJ1-2; 9 nucleotides agree with TRBD1. V lost 0 bases, J lost 3 bases, and 5 bases stayed unmatched. This CDR3 is built from 16 residues. Per the germline V gene, CDR1 is MGHRA and CDR2 is YSYEKL. The CDR3 DNA follows: TGCGCCAGCAGCCAAGATTGGGACAGGGATGACTATGGCTACACCTTC. It codes for CASSQDWDRDDYGYTF.

This sequence joins TRBV6-6 and TRBJ2-1, with TRBD2 identical over 9 bases. The germline V gene encodes CDR1 MNHNY and CDR2 SVGAGI (reference sequence). This CDR3 comprises 19 residues. V lost 5 bases and J lost 3; bases outside the gene matches: 17. CDR3 sequence: CASSQLTSGAHLNYNEQFF. The CDR3 bases are TGTGCCAGCAGTCAGCTGACTAGCGGAGCTCACCTTAACTACAATGAGCAGTTCTTC.

The V call is TRBV30, the J call TRBJ1-6; D is unresolved. This CDR3 region has 13 residues. Germline CDR1 GTSNPN, CDR2 SVGIG (reference sequence). Trimming removed 0 bases from V and 5 bases from J, with 5 bases in between. As DNA, the CDR3 is TGTGCCTGGAGTGTAGCGAATAATTCACCCCTCCACTTT. It yields the protein CAWSVANNSPLHF.